A single sample gave rise to the 29 T cell receptor beta chains below, sequenced in a study of OX40 agonist ivuxolimab in advanced cancers. Profiling relied on immunoSEQ multiplex PCR, and the TCRdb table lists in-frame clones only, not all of them. The table lists about 94,000 clones, roughly nine tenths of them singletons. This sample comprised CD4+ or CD8+ T cells sorted from blood, obtained in a trial of the OX40 agonist ivuxolimab. Receptor source: an adult with an advanced solid tumor such as melanoma, head and neck, liver or kidney cancer.

V gene TRBV6-5 combines with J gene TRBJ2-7; D is possibly TRBD2 (6 bases). V lost 2 bases and J lost 3, with 11 bases in between. Germline V gives CDR1 MNHEY, CDR2 SVGAGI. The CDR3 contains 14 residues. This CDR3 reads CASSYDGGYYEQYF. In DNA form, the CDR3 reads TGTGCCAGCAGTTACGATGGGGGGTACTACGAGCAGTACTTC.

V and J are TRBV7-9 and TRBJ2-1; 8 bases map to TRBD2. After removal of 5 bases from V and 2 bases from J, the junction contained 8 bases not matched to a gene. The CDR3 loop spans 16 amino acids. The V gene's germline CDR1 is SEHNR and CDR2 FQNEAQ (reference sequence). DNA of the CDR3: TGTGCCAGCAGCCCAAGCGGGAGAGCTACCTACAATGAGCAGTTCTTC. Residues: CASSPSGRATYNEQFF.

The V and J genes are TRBV7-3 and TRBJ2-7; 7 bases are a match to TRBD1. CDR3 length: 15 amino acids. The germline CDR1 and CDR2 sequences are SGHTA and FQGTGA. Unmatched junction bases numbered 8, after V lost 5 bases and J lost 1 base. This chain's CDR3 is CASSPNGGQSYEQYF. Written as DNA, the CDR3 is TGTGCCAGCAGCCCCAATGGGGGACAGTCCTACGAGCAGTACTTC.

The V gene is TRBV27, the J gene TRBJ1-1; tentative D call: TRBD1 (5 bases). The CDR3 totals 11 residues. CDR1 is MNHEY, CDR2 SMNVEV, per germline (reference sequence). Trimming left V 7 bases short and J 10 bases short, with 13 bases between. CDR3 sequence reads: CASTHGGLAFF. CDR3 sequence (DNA): TGTGCCAGCACCCACGGGGGACTAGCTTTCTTT.

The CDR3 reads CASSDVNSPLHF. The CDR3 DNA reads TGTGCCAGCAGTGACGTCAATTCACCCCTCCACTTT. The chain links TRBV25-1 to TRBJ1-6; D is uncertain. The V end lost 3 bases, the J end lost 7 bases, and 4 bases lay between the germline ends. Germline V gene data show CDR1 as MGHDK and CDR2 as SYGVNS. The CDR3 is 12 residues long.

The V call is TRBV21-1, the J call TRBJ1-5; no DNA check was done on the table's D call, TRBD1. TRBV21-1 represents a pseudogene. The CDR3 is 15 amino acids. CDR3 coding DNA: TGTGCCAGCCCTAGAGCGGACAGGGTGAATCAGCCCCAGCATTTT. Encoded protein: CASPRADRVNQPQHF.

The chain carries TRBV27 and TRBJ2-3, with 7 bases that match TRBD2. This CDR3 spans 16 amino acids. Germline loops: CDR1 MNHEY, CDR2 SMNVEV (reference sequence). Trimming removed 5 bases from V and 1 base from J; junction bases left unmatched: 9. The CDR3 DNA is TGTGCCAGCAGTCCCCCCGGTCTAGCGGGCACAGATACGCAGTATTTT. This codes for CASSPPGLAGTDTQYF.

The CDR3 region is CASSSGLDAQYF. CDR3 coding DNA: TGTGCCAGCAGCTCGGGACTAGACGCGCAGTATTTT. The chain uses TRBV7-3 and TRBJ2-3, with 8 bases matching TRBD2. The CDR3 contains 12 residues. Germline V lookup: CDR1 SGHTA, CDR2 FQGTGA. V gave up 4 bases and J gave up 10 bases; unmatched junction bases: 4.

This rearrangement joins TRBV5-1 to TRBJ2-2, with TRBD2 identical over 7 bases. Trimming at V came to 3 bases and at J to 4 bases, leaving 12 bases not matched to a gene. This CDR3 region has 17 residues. Germline V gene sequence: CDR1 SGHRS, CDR2 YFSETQ. The CDR3 loop is CASSWEGIDRGTGELFF. The CDR3, as DNA: TGCGCCAGCAGCTGGGAGGGAATTGATCGAGGCACCGGGGAGCTGTTTTTT.

The J gene is TRBJ2-7, the V gene TRBV6-6, with unresolved D. Per the germline V gene, CDR1 is MNHNY and CDR2 is SVGAGI (reference sequence). This CDR3 has 12 residues. With 5 bases removed from V and 6 bases from J, the gap between germline ends came to 11 bases. Written as DNA, the CDR3 is TGTGCCAGCAGTCCCCTGCAGTTCGAGCAGTACTTC. It encodes CASSPLQFEQYF.

The chain is built from TRBV6-1 and TRBJ2-5; a possible D gene is TRBD2 (6 bases). The J call may not be correct, given that the DNA end is closer to TRBJ2-7. Germline CDR1 and CDR2: MNHNS and SASEGT. This CDR3 comprises 14 residues. As DNA, the CDR3 is TGTGCCAGCAGTGAAGGGCTAGCGCGCGACGAGCAGTACTTC. This encodes CASSEGLARDEQYF.

The chain is built from TRBV4-1 and TRBJ1-6, with TRBD1 matching 10 bases. Germline CDR1 reads MGHRA; CDR2 reads YSYEKL. Unmatched junction bases numbered 5, after V lost 2 bases and J lost 10 bases. This CDR3 region has 15 residues. Written as DNA, the CDR3 is TGCGCCAGCAGCCAATTCGGGGACAGGGGATCACCCCTCCACTTT. Protein product: CASSQFGDRGSPLHF.

The gene calls are TRBV27 and TRBJ2-7; TRBD2 is a possible D gene (6 bases). The V end lost 8 bases, the J end lost 4 bases, and 18 bases lay between the germline ends. Per the germline V gene, CDR1 is MNHEY and CDR2 is SMNVEV (reference sequence). CDR3 length: 14 amino acids. The CDR3 spells CASYRRRVFYEQYF. In DNA form, the CDR3 reads TGTGCCAGCTATCGAAGGAGGGTTTTTTACGAGCAGTACTTC.

DNA of the CDR3: TGTGCCAGCAGCTTAGAGGCCTCCGGGACTGAAGCTTTCTTT. Encoded protein: CASSLEASGTEAFF. V is TRBV11-2 and J is TRBJ1-1; the D is unclear. Trimming stripped 0 bases from V and 5 bases from J, with 10 bases between. This CDR3 spans 14 amino acids. The germline CDR1 and CDR2 sequences are SGHAT and FQNNGV.

The chain has TRBV5-1 and TRBJ2-7, with 14 bases lining up with TRBD2. V lost 3 bases, J lost 0 bases, and 8 bases stayed unmatched. Germline V gene lookup returns CDR1 SGHRS and CDR2 YFSETQ. The CDR3 contains 18 residues. This chain's CDR3 is CASSSSGLAGAFSYEQYF. Written as DNA, the CDR3 is TGCGCCAGCAGCTCGTCGGGACTAGCGGGAGCCTTCTCCTACGAGCAGTACTTC.

This chain uses TRBV7-9 with TRBJ2-6, with 7 bases lining up with TRBD2. Germline CDR1 is SEHNR and CDR2 is FQNEAQ (reference sequence). After removal of 7 bases from V and 4 bases from J, the junction contained 13 bases not matched to a gene. This CDR3 has 17 amino acids. The CDR3 loop reads CASNLAPGGVGANVLTF. The CDR3 DNA sequence: TGTGCCAGCAACTTGGCCCCGGGGGGAGTCGGGGCCAACGTCCTGACTTTC.

This chain joins TRBV9 and TRBJ2-1; perhaps TRBD1 as D (6 bases). CDR3 length: 15 amino acids. Germline CDR1 and CDR2: SGDLS and YYNGEE. Trimming removed 0 bases from V and 2 bases from J, with 9 bases in between. The CDR3 loop is CASSVGGGPYNEQFF. As DNA, the CDR3 is TGTGCCAGCAGCGTAGGTGGGGGCCCCTACAATGAGCAGTTCTTC. The variable domain in full, completed from reference TRBV9 and TRBJ2-1, reads DSGVTQTPKHLITATGQRVTLRCSPRSGDLSVYWYQQSLDQGLQFLIQYYNGEERAKGNILERFSAQQFPDLHSELNLSSLELGDSALYFCASSVGGGPYNEQFFGPGTRLTVL.

In its sample, this clone was seen once. The chain has TRBV6-5 and TRBJ2-5, with 7 bases aligning to TRBD1. The CDR3 extends over 14 amino acids. V lost 2 bases to trimming and J lost 3 bases; unmatched junction nucleotides: 3. CDR1 and CDR2 from the germline V gene are MNHEY and SVGAGI. In DNA form, the CDR3 reads TGTGCCAGCAGTTACGGTCAGGGGGAAGAGACCCAGTACTTC. Residues: CASSYGQGEETQYF.

J is TRBJ2-7 and V is TRBV13; TRBD2 agrees at 13 bases. J gave up 7 bases and V 5 bases, and 11 bases lay outside the gene matches. The CDR3 covers 16 residues. CDR1 and CDR2 (germline): PRHDT, FYEKMQ (reference sequence). CDR3 sequence: CASSPTRLAGGDEQYF. In DNA, the CDR3 is TGTGCCAGCAGCCCCACCCGACTAGCGGGAGGTGATGAGCAGTACTTC.

The rearrangement joins TRBV15 to TRBJ2-5; D might be TRBD1 (5 bases). CDR1 and CDR2 (germline): LNHNV, YYDKDF (reference sequence). Trimming took off 7 bases at V and 2 bases at J, with 14 bases between the two ends. This CDR3 is built from 14 residues. In nucleotides, the CDR3 is TGTGCCACCATAGGCGACAGTAGTCAAGAGACCCAGTACTTC. As protein: CATIGDSSQETQYF.

The V and J genes are TRBV6-5 and TRBJ2-7; D not certain. The ends were cut back, 4 bases at V and 5 bases at J, with 12 bases in the middle. The CDR3 consists of 13 residues. The germline V gene has CDR1 MNHEY and CDR2 SVGAGI. Here the CDR3 reads CASSWEEGNEQYF. In DNA form, the CDR3 reads TGTGCCAGCAGTTGGGAAGAAGGGAACGAGCAGTACTTC.

J is TRBJ1-4 and V is TRBV6-5; weak D call: TRBD1 (6 bases). Trimming took 4 bases from V and 12 from J, leaving 12 bases between them. The CDR3 is 12 amino acids. CDR1 and CDR2 from the germline V gene are MNHEY and SVGAGI. The CDR3, as DNA: TGTGCCAGCAGTTTAGCCGGGGGCCAACTGTTTTTT. It specifies CASSLAGGQLFF.

The V and J genes are TRBV6-1 and TRBJ1-1; D is ambiguous. The CDR3 has 15 residues. Germline V gene data show CDR1 as MNHNS and CDR2 as SASEGT. Trimming removed 0 bases at V and 3 bases at J, with 11 bases between. As DNA, the CDR3 is TGTGCCAGCAGTGAAGCTTTAGGGATTCACACTGAAGCTTTCTTT. This translates into CASSEALGIHTEAFF.

V is TRBV19 and J is TRBJ1-5; TRBD1 matches at 9 bases. This CDR3 has 14 residues. The V gene end was trimmed by 7 bases and the J gene end by 5 bases; junction bases not matched to a gene: 6. Germline values: CDR1 LNHDA, CDR2 SQIVND (reference sequence). The CDR3 here is CASIPGQGHQPQHF. CDR3 bases: TGTGCCAGTATCCCGGGACAGGGTCATCAGCCCCAGCATTTT.

The rearrangement joins TRBV4-3 to TRBJ2-5; TRBD1 might be the D (7 bases). CDR3 length equals 15 residues. V lost 0 bases and J lost 6, with 14 bases in between. Germline assignment: CDR1 LGHNA and CDR2 YSLEER. The DNA for the CDR3 is TGCGCCAGCAGCCAAGAGGCACAGGGGAGGCAGACCCAGTACTTC. Its translation: CASSQEAQGRQTQYF.

The J gene is TRBJ1-1, the V gene TRBV27; tentatively, D is TRBD1 (5 bases). V shed 5 bases and J shed 1 base, with 11 bases lying between them. The CDR3 loop spans 14 amino acids. The germline V gene has CDR1 MNHEY and CDR2 SMNVEV (reference sequence). Here the CDR3 DNA reads TGTGCCAGCAGTCCTTTCGACAGGAACACTGAAGCTTTCTTT. It encodes CASSPFDRNTEAFF.

The chain has TRBV6-1 and TRBJ1-5; no definite D call. The CDR3 runs 15 residues. V was trimmed by 2 bases and J by 0 bases, leaving 8 bases between them. Germline CDR1 MNHNS, CDR2 SASEGT. The CDR3 DNA reads TGTGCCAGCAGTGAACTCAGAGATAGCAATCAGCCCCAGCATTTT. Translating it yields CASSELRDSNQPQHF.

The V and J genes are TRBV4-1 and TRBJ2-6; TRBD2 agrees at 7 bases. This CDR3 is 16 amino acids long. The germline V gene encodes CDR1 MGHRA and CDR2 YSYEKL. V dropped 1 base and J dropped 2; count of bases not matched to a gene: 2. CDR3 DNA: TGCGCCAGCAGCCAAGTGGGAGGGGCTGGGGCCAACGTCCTGACTTTC. Amino acids: CASSQVGGAGANVLTF.

The rearrangement links TRBV19 to TRBJ2-1, with D possibly TRBD1 on 6 matching bases. CDR1 and CDR2 (germline): LNHDA, SQIVND (reference sequence). The ends were cut back, 2 bases at V and 3 bases at J, with 14 bases in the middle. The CDR3 loop spans 16 amino acids. The CDR3 nucleotides read TGTGCCAGTAGTATATGGGGGCTCACGAACTACAATGAGCAGTTCTTC. Translation: CASSIWGLTNYNEQFF. The full variable domain, with the rest looked up from reference TRBV19 and TRBJ2-1, is DGGITQSPKYLFRKEGQNVTLSCEQNLNHDAMYWYRQDPGQGLRLIYYSQIVNDFQKGDIAEGYSVSREKKESFPLTVTSAQKNPTAFYLCASSIWGLTNYNEQFFGPGTRLTVL.